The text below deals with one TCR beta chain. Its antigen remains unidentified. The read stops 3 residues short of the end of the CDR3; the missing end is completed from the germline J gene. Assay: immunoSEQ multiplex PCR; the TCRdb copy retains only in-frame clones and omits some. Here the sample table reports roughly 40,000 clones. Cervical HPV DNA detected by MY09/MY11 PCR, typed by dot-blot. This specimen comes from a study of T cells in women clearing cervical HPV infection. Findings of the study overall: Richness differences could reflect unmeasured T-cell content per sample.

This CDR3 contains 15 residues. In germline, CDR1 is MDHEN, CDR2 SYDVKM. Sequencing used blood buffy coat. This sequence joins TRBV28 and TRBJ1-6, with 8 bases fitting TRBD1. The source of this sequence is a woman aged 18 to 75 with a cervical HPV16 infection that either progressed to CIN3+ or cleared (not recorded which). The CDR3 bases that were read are TGTGCCAGCAGGCCCCCGACAGGGGCTTCTAACCCC. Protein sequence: CASRPPTGASNP. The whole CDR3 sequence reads CASRPPTGASNPLHF.